This T cell receptor beta chain was sequenced for a study of blood T cells in healthy people across ages. Study results and limitations: Diversity was higher, and naive CD4+ cells more numerous, in long-lived donors than in aged donors. Significant beta diversity loss was already apparent by age roughly 38, declining roughly linearly.

A J-beta primer mix and a sample-barcoded 5' primer were used in a second PCR of roughly 7 to 12 cycles. Each CDR3 protein is one row after TCRdb ran MiXCR on the 5' RACE reads. The sample carries fewer than 1,000,000 distinct CDR3 sequences, 35% to 50% recorded once. Notes on this clonotype: Its antigen is as yet unknown.

Source material: blood. The TCR was taken from a man at least 80 years old in good health.

The CDR3 spells CASSFPTGINTQYF. The CDR3, as DNA: TGTGCCAGCAGCTTCCCGACAGGGATCAATACGCAGTATTTT. The genes are TRBV7-2 and TRBJ2-3; the match to TRBD1 covers 7 bases. The junction had 7 bases not matched to a gene; V was cut back by 3 bases and J by 7 bases. The germline V gene encodes CDR1 SGHTA and CDR2 FQGNSA. The CDR3 contains 14 residues.